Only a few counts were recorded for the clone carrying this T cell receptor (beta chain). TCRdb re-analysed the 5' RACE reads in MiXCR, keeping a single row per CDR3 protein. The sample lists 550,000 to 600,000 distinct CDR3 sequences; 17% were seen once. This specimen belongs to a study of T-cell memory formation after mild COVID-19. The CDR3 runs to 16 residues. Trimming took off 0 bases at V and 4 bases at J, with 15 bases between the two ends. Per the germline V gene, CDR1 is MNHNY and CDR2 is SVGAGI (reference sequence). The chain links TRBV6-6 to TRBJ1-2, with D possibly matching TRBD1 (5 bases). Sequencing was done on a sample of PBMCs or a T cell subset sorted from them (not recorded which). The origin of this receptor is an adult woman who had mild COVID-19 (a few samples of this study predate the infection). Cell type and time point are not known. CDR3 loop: CASSYSGGLGGYGYTF. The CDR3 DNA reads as TGTGCCAGCAGTTACTCCGGGGGTCTGGGTGGCTATGGCTACACCTTC.